This T cell receptor beta chain is drawn from a study of T cells after yellow fever vaccination. One entry per CDR3 protein, called by TCRdb with MiXCR from the 5' RACE reads. This table holds roughly 400,000 distinct CDR3 sequences, around 20% found once. After removal of 5 bases from V and 1 base from J, the junction contained 16 bases not matched to a gene. The CDR3 loop spans 19 amino acids. The sample here was PBMCs, taken before the yellow fever booster vaccination. The TCR originated in a man aged 18 to 30 who received the YFV17D yellow fever vaccine. J is TRBJ2-1 and V is TRBV12-3 or TRBV12-4, with 8 positions matching TRBD2. The CDR3 coding sequence is TGTGCCAGCAGTCTCGTACTAAGGGCGGGGGGCGCTTCCTACAATGAGCAGTTCTTC. Residues: CASSLVLRAGGASYNEQFF.